This T cell receptor beta chain emerged from a study of blood T cells in healthy people across ages. Study conclusions and caveats: Higher diversity and more naive CD4+ cells were features of long-lived donors, compared to aged donors. With unsorted PBMCs, a conclusive comparison of naive versus antigen-experienced cells was not possible.

On this clonotype itself: Its antigen is unknown.

A J-beta primer mix and a sample-barcoded 5' primer were used in a second PCR of roughly 6 to 11 cycles. One entry per CDR3 protein, called by TCRdb with MiXCR from the 5' RACE reads. The table lists 1.6 million or so distinct CDR3 sequences, about 35% of them singletons, with roughly 10% in the top ten. Healthy Caucasian individuals from Russia aged roughly 6 to 100 served as donors. Trimming cost V 4 bases and J 8 bases, with 20 bases left between them. The germline gives CDR1 DFQATT, CDR2 SNEGSKA (reference sequence). This CDR3 has 14 amino acids. What was sequenced was blood. V usage is TRBV20-1 and J usage is TRBJ1-2; tentative D call: TRBD1 (6 bases). The sequence was obtained from a woman in her thirties in good health. The CDR3 sequence: CSAKLTGLSPGYTF. The CDR3 nucleotides read TGCAGTGCTAAGCTAACAGGGCTCTCTCCCGGCTACACCTTC.